Presented here are 11 T cell receptor beta chains from one specimen sequenced in a study of T-cell reconstitution after alpha-beta-depleted transplantation in children. Construction of the TCRbeta library involved unique molecular identifiers. TCRdb re-derived calls from the PCR reads in MiXCR, one entry per CDR3 protein. The sample contains roughly 250,000 distinct CDR3 sequences, approximately 8.9% of which appear only once. The starting material was PBMCs, mostly from graft donor cells, obtained 180 days after TCRalphabeta/CD19-depleted stem cell transplant. These receptors came from a male patient aged 10 to 17 who had a stem cell transplant for acute lymphoblastic leukemia, so the T cells may come from the graft donor.

This clonotype was picked up many times. V gene TRBV28 combines with J gene TRBJ1-5; unclear D gene. The CDR3 sequence is 13 residues long. CDR1 and CDR2 (germline): MDHEN, SYDVKM. V was clipped by 5 bases and J by 7 bases, with 12 bases between them. CDR3 sequence: CASSQAVRQPQHF. The DNA of the CDR3 is TGTGCCAGCAGTCAAGCAGTGAGGCAGCCCCAGCATTTT.

The table lists this clonotype with many counts. The chain carries TRBV5-1 and TRBJ1-1; D unclear. Germline V gene sequence: CDR1 SGHRS, CDR2 YFSETQ. CDR3 length: 13 amino acids. The V end lost 1 base, the J end lost 5 bases, and 9 bases lay between the germline ends. The CDR3 DNA reads TGCGCCAGCAGCTTGCGGTCAAGAACTGAAGCTTTCTTT. Translation: CASSLRSRTEAFF.

This clonotype has a count of ten or more. This chain links TRBV9 with TRBJ2-7, with 10 positions matching TRBD1. V shed 0 bases, J shed 5 bases, and the junction held 2 bases outside the gene matches. The germline V gene has CDR1 SGDLS and CDR2 YYNGEE. This CDR3 has 14 amino acids. The CDR3 bases are TGTGCCAGCAGCGTAGCCGGGACAGGGGACGAGCAGTACTTC. The encoded protein is CASSVAGTGDEQYF.

This clonotype was recorded at least ten times. CDR3 loop: CASSPGFYEQYF. The DNA of the CDR3 is TGTGCCAGCAGTCCCGGATTCTACGAGCAGTACTTC. The chain links TRBV12-3 or TRBV12-4 to TRBJ2-7; D gene ambiguous. The CDR3 is made up of 12 amino acids. Trimming took 5 bases from V and 3 from J, leaving 8 bases between them.

Regarding this clonotype: A much more abundant neighbour one base away suggests this may be a read error. The chain combines TRBV3-1 with TRBJ2-1, with TRBD2 identical over 7 bases. CDR3 length: 17 amino acids. Germline lookup yields CDR1 LGHDT and CDR2 YNNKEL (reference sequence). CDR3 amino acids: CACSQDLAGVSYNEQFF. Written as DNA, the CDR3 is TGTGCCTGCAGCCAAGACTTGGCGGGGGTATCCTACAATGAGCAGTTCTTC.

This clonotype was observed at least ten times. This rearrangement joins TRBV20-1 to TRBJ2-7; D unclear. From germline, CDR1 is DFQATT and CDR2 SNEGSKA (reference sequence). V was trimmed by 2 bases and J by 5 bases, leaving 13 bases between them. CDR3 length: 13 amino acids. CDR3 in amino acids: CSARRLGLNEQYF. The CDR3 bases are TGCAGTGCTAGAAGGCTAGGATTGAACGAGCAGTACTTC.

The J gene is TRBJ2-7, the V gene TRBV19; D could derive from TRBD1 or TRBD2 (5 bases each). Germline values: CDR1 LNHDA, CDR2 SQIVND (reference sequence). V was shortened by 1 base and J by 6 bases, with 7 bases between the two germline ends. This CDR3 spans 12 amino acids. The CDR3 DNA follows: TGTGCCAGTAGTATAGCCGGGGCCGAGCAGTACTTC. Protein: CASSIAGAEQYF.

This clonotype was detected many times. The chain has TRBV20-1 and TRBJ1-6; D is undetermined. This CDR3 has 14 residues. Trimming took off 0 bases at V and 6 bases at J, with 9 bases between the two ends. Looked up from germline, CDR1 is DFQATT and CDR2 is SNEGSKA (reference sequence). Here the CDR3 reads CSARDPLSNSPLHF. The CDR3 nucleotides are TGCAGTGCTAGAGATCCGCTCAGTAATTCACCCCTCCACTTT.

The table lists this clonotype with many counts. The junction shows a germline mismatch at one end, possibly a read error. The gene calls are TRBV5-1 and TRBJ1-2; D not certain. The CDR3 loop spans 13 amino acids. Germline V gene lookup returns CDR1 SGHRS and CDR2 YFSETQ. The CDR3 sequence: CASSLEGGYGYTF. Written as DNA, the CDR3 is TGTGCCAGCAGCTTAGAGGGTGGCTATGGCTACACCTTC.

V and J are TRBV11-1 and TRBJ2-3, with D possibly being TRBD1 (6 bases). Deletions cut 3 bases from V and 4 bases from J, with 14 bases between. Germline V gene sequence: CDR1 SGHAT, CDR2 FQDESV (reference sequence). The CDR3 has 15 amino acids. CDR3 in DNA: TGTGCCAGCAGCTTTCGGACAAAGGGGGCAGATACGCAGTATTTT. Residues: CASSFRTKGADTQYF.

This clonotype came up once. V and J are TRBV9 and TRBJ1-2; possibly TRBD1 for D (6 bases). V was pared by 1 base and J by 2 bases, with 18 bases between. CDR1 and CDR2 from the germline V gene are SGDLS and YYNGEE. The CDR3 is 17 amino acids. The DNA for the CDR3 is TGTGCCAGCAGCGTAATCAGGATAGGGGGGGAGAACTATGGCTACACCTTC. Its translation: CASSVIRIGGENYGYTF.